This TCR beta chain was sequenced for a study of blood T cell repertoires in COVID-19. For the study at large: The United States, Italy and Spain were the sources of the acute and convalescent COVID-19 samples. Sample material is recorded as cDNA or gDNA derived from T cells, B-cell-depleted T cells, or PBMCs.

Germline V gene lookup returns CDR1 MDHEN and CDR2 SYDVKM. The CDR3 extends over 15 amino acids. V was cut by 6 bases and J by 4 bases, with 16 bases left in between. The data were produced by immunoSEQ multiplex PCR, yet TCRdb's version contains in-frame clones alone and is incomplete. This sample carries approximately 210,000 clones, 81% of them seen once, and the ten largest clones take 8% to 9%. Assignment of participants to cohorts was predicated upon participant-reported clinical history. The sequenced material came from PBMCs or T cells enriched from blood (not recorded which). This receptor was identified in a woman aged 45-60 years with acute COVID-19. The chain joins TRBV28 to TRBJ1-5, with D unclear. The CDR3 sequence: CASSLLSGGNQPQHF. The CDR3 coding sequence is TGTGCCAGCAGCCTTTTATCCGGCGGGAATCAGCCCCAGCATTTT.